A selection of T cell receptor beta chains follows, all from one sample in a study of Graves' ophthalmopathy and Graves' hyperthyroidism. TCRdb independently ran MiXCR on the multiplex PCR reads; one entry per CDR3 protein. This sample has 210,000 or so distinct CDR3 sequences, with approximately 28% found just once. Sequenced material: peripheral blood. The source of these receptors is a middle-aged man with Graves' ophthalmopathy. Both conserved end residues are part of each CDR3.

TRBV5-1	TRBJ1-3	CASSWMGSGNTIYF
TRBV6-2/TRBV6-3	TRBJ1-6	CASNRRDYNSPLHF
TRBV12-3/TRBV12-4	TRBJ2-7	CASSLTRAQQYF
TRBV10-3	TRBJ1-1	CAISSDRLGGTEAFF
TRBV6-2/TRBV6-3	TRBJ1-1	CASGMQGIETEAFF
TRBV7-2	TRBJ2-7	CASSGGREYEQYF
TRBV25-1	TRBJ1-1	CASRNTGANTEAFF
TRBV18	TRBJ2-4	CASSPFGGTTKNIQYF
TRBV10-3	TRBJ2-7	CAISEPRDRGAKQYF
TRBV7-6	TRBJ2-7	CASSSKSRQYF
TRBV12-3/TRBV12-4	TRBJ2-7	CASSFGYEQYF
TRBV19	TRBJ1-1	CASSIDRGTEAFF
TRBV7-2	TRBJ1-2	CASSSGTLGYGYTF
TRBV6-2/TRBV6-3	TRBJ2-4	CASSPTGYGIQYF
TRBV20-1	TRBJ2-7	CSAGGKGAYEQYF
TRBV6-5	TRBJ2-7	CASRPSRGGYEQYF
TRBV7-8	TRBJ1-1	CASSRGRDEAFF
TRBV28	TRBJ1-2	CASSRSPLRYGYTF
TRBV7-6	TRBJ1-1	CASSLAGFGSPNTEAFF
TRBV6-1	TRBJ1-1	CASSELGMNTEAFF
TRBV7-9	TRBJ2-5	CASSLGPSGVQETQYF
TRBV5-6	TRBJ2-5	CASSLRAETQYF
TRBV6-2/TRBV6-3	TRBJ2-4	CASSSRKGGPNIQYF
TRBV12-3/TRBV12-4	TRBJ1-1	CASSSMTGNTEAFF
TRBV12-5	TRBJ1-5	CASGLACQPQHF
TRBV12-3/TRBV12-4	TRBJ2-7	CASRPGTGFGEQYF
TRBV6-2/TRBV6-3	TRBJ2-7	CASSYLPWTASYGQYF
TRBV5-1	TRBJ2-2	CASSFGTGMTGELFF
TRBV4-2	TRBJ2-7	CASSQDREGFYEQYF
TRBV6-2/TRBV6-3	TRBJ1-3	CASSPGFTGNTIYF
TRBV28	TRBJ2-5	CASSLVTGSPETQYF
TRBV28	TRBJ2-7	CASSLEGGPPSYEQYF
TRBV30	TRBJ1-6	CAWSTGAVNSPLHF
TRBV27	TRBJ2-6	CASKRVYGANVLTF
TRBV29-1	TRBJ1-2	CSVETDGAGQGGYTF
TRBV19	TRBJ2-5	CASSTRDGAETQYF
TRBV20-1	TRBJ1-1	CSASPPGSTEAFF
TRBV4-3	TRBJ1-4	CASSQEGGGTNEKLFF
TRBV4-1	TRBJ2-5	CASSQGTGGYETQYF
TRBV5-4	TRBJ1-2	CASRRTGTNYGYTF
TRBV20-1	TRBJ1-1	CSVTPPDRGNTEAFF
TRBV6-5	TRBJ2-2	CASNRGVTGELFF
TRBV19	TRBJ2-7	CASSTGTSYEQYF
TRBV6-2/TRBV6-3	TRBJ2-7	CASRDRYSYEQYF
TRBV28	TRBJ1-6	CASSFNPPMGNSPLHF
TRBV29-1	TRBJ1-1	CSGRNHVDTEAFF
TRBV5-4	TRBJ2-7	CASSFAGTSDGMMSSYEQYF
TRBV10-2	TRBJ2-7	CASRPRSSYEQYF
TRBV20-1	TRBJ1-1	CSASDGRNTEAFF
TRBV24-1	TRBJ2-5	CATSDQTGGWTQYF
TRBV18	TRBJ2-7	CASSTADSHYEQYF
TRBV28	TRBJ2-7	CASSFDRPGYEQYF
TRBV30	TRBJ2-7	CAWSVAGVDEQYF
TRBV6-5	TRBJ2-7	CASSYFASGSYEQYF
TRBV7-2	TRBJ1-2	CASRETGIGYTF